These 8 T cell receptor beta chains share one sample of origin, sequenced in a study of OX40 agonist ivuxolimab in advanced cancers. Libraries were prepared by immunoSEQ multiplex PCR; TCRdb keeps only in-frame clonotypes and omits some of them. The table shows around 70,000 clones, with around four fifths occurring only once. This specimen consisted of CD4+ or CD8+ T cells sorted from blood, obtained in a trial of the OX40 agonist ivuxolimab. The receptors shown here come from an adult with an advanced solid tumor such as melanoma, head and neck, liver or kidney cancer.

This clone occurred a few times. V usage is TRBV5-4 and J usage is TRBJ2-5; perhaps D is TRBD1 or TRBD2 (6 bases each). The V end was cut by 2 bases, the J end by 4 bases, with 9 bases between. The CDR3 is 13 amino acids. Germline V gives CDR1 SGHNT, CDR2 YYREEE (reference sequence). The CDR3 coding sequence is TGTGCCAGCAGCTTACAGGGAGGAGAGACCCAGTACTTC. This gives the protein CASSLQGGETQYF.

This chain connects TRBV27 to TRBJ1-5; tentative D call: TRBD1 (6 bases). The CDR3 is made up of 16 amino acids. V lost 2 bases and J 4 bases, leaving 15 bases between the germline ends. The V gene's germline CDR1 is MNHEY and CDR2 SMNVEV (reference sequence). CDR3 DNA sequence: TGTGCCAGCAGTTTAGTGGGGGGCGGTCGAAATCAGCCCCAGCATTTT. Encoded protein: CASSLVGGGRNQPQHF.

The count of this clone is one. The chain recombines TRBV28 with TRBJ1-6; 10 bases agree with TRBD1. The CDR3 has 15 amino acids. Germline V gives CDR1 MDHEN, CDR2 SYDVKM. The trim removed 7 bases at V and 13 bases at J, leaving 13 bases unmatched. For the CDR3, the DNA is TGTGCCAGCACACCGTCGGGACAGGGGCTGGGTCCCCTCCACTTT. This codes for CASTPSGQGLGPLHF.

V and J are TRBV28 and TRBJ2-3; D possibly matches TRBD1 or TRBD2 (6 bases each). The CDR3 extends over 17 amino acids. V lost 5 bases to trimming and J lost 5 bases, with 23 bases between them. From germline, CDR1 is MDHEN and CDR2 SYDVKM. CDR3 sequence reads: CASSPIPGAYRRDTQYF. CDR3 DNA: TGTGCCAGCAGTCCCATTCCGGGGGCATACCGGAGAGATACGCAGTATTTT.

The CDR3, as DNA: TGTGCCGGGGGGCAAGATAATGAAAAACTGTTTTTT. Translation: CAGGQDNEKLFF. The chain links TRBV19 to TRBJ1-4; D may be TRBD1 (6 bases). The V gene lost 11 bases and the J gene lost 4 bases, with 11 bases spanning the gap. Germline V lookup: CDR1 LNHDA, CDR2 SQIVND (reference sequence). CDR3 length equals 12 residues.

The gene calls are TRBV7-8 and TRBJ2-7; 9 bases line up with TRBD2. CDR3 length: 15 residues. Germline CDR1 is SGHVS and CDR2 is FQNEAQ. Germline trimming cut 6 bases from V and 4 bases from J; bases unmatched to any gene: 10. CDR3 in DNA: TGTGCCAGCAGTCGGACTAGCGAAGAAGGGTACGAGCAGTACTTC. Encoded protein: CASSRTSEEGYEQYF. Filled out from reference TRBV7-8 and TRBJ2-7, the complete variable domain reads GAGVSQSPRYKVAKRGQDVALRCDPISGHVSLFWYQQALGQGPEFLTYFQNEAQLDKSGLPSDRFFAERPEGSVSTLKIQRTQQEDSAVYLCASSRTSEEGYEQYFGPGTRLTVT.

The chain couples TRBV6-4 to TRBJ1-3; the match to TRBD1 covers 9 bases. V was pared by 2 bases and J by 3 bases, with 14 bases of the junction left unmatched. The CDR3 spans 19 residues. The germline gives CDR1 MRHNA, CDR2 SNTAGT. This CDR3 is CASSDAGDRDFLNGNTIYF. The CDR3 DNA reads as TGTGCCAGCAGTGACGCCGGGGACAGGGACTTTCTAAATGGAAACACCATATATTTT.

About this clone itself: Because it lacks the conserved phenylalanine or tryptophan at the end, this CDR3 is likely a read error. The chain is built from TRBV27 and TRBJ1-2; D possibly corresponds to TRBD1 (5 bases). This CDR3 has 15 amino acids. Trimming pared 5 bases from V and 0 bases from J, leaving 13 bases between. Germline V gene lookup returns CDR1 MNHEY and CDR2 SMNVEV (reference sequence). As DNA, the CDR3 is TGTGCCAGCAGTCCTCAGGGACGGGCTAACTATGGCTACACCCTC. The encoded protein is CASSPQGRANYGYTL.